This T cell receptor (beta chain) is from a study of blood T cell repertoires in COVID-19 (dated by TCRdb to the early 2020s). Notes on the research overall: The collaborator samples originated in the United States, Italy and Spain and spanned the acute and convalescent phases of COVID-19. Subjects who had been exposed to COVID-19, were actively infected with it, or had recovered from it provided the deeply sampled blood TCRbeta repertoires that made up the dataset. Samples came from the ongoing ImmuneRACE study (first 160 participants) plus 1,254 subjects from 6 global collaborators. Sample metadata almost always included a de-identified subject ID, COVID-19 status, age in years and sex. Where HLA class I and class II types were available, the types were taken from metadata supplied by the sample provider, not from assay-based typing. The repertoires were released in a freely available public database intended as a resource for research on the immune response to SARS-CoV-2. The material from the prospective study consisted of cDNA or gDNA derived from T cells, B-cell-depleted T cells, or PBMCs. Here is what the overall study found, with its caveats: The amount of clinical and demographic metadata varied by source and participant and was provided uncurated.

TCRbeta CDR3 regions were amplified from genomic DNA using the immunoSEQ Assay, a bias-controlled multiplex PCR. Turning to the authors' computational methods: The number of nucleated cells in each sample was estimated by amplification of reference gene primers within the assay. Sequence reads were collapsed and filtered to measure the absolute abundance of every unique TCRbeta CDR3 rearrangement. For each sample, productive Simpson clonality was calculated as the square root of Simpson's diversity index over productive rearrangements. In TCRdb, the immuneACCESS table is reduced to in-frame sequences with V and J assigned. These tables do not hold every clone; where another copy was compared, an unresolved V gene accounts for under half, and the others remain unexplained. Clonal size and the V and J genes are those of that table, whereas D and trimming came from the DNA. This sample lists about 74,000 clones; more than 75% were detected once. 15% to 17% of the sample belongs to the ten largest clones.

As concerns this clone: It has no known antigen specificity. The record has no base qualities; no much larger clone is one base away.

Collaborating institutions collected whole blood in K2EDTA tubes following their own protocols. For TCRbeta analysis, collaborators shipped samples in one of three forms: frozen whole blood, isolated PBMCs, or DNA extracted from either of those sample types. Material for sequencing was peripheral blood. This TCR was recovered from a human donor in a cohort sampled during active COVID-19.

Read as DNA, the sequence is TGTGCCAGCAGTTTCCCCCGGGGGGATGGCTACACCTTC. This sequence encodes CASSFPRGDGYTF. Here the chain combines TRBV12-3 or TRBV12-4 and TRBJ1-2; TRBD1 could be the D gene, as 5 bases match. Spanning cysteine to phenylalanine, the CDR3 consists of 13 amino acids. The sequence is cut down to CDR3 DNA, 39 bases in frame from base 1. Deletion took 3 bases off V and 6 bases off J, with a span of 11 bases between the germline ends.